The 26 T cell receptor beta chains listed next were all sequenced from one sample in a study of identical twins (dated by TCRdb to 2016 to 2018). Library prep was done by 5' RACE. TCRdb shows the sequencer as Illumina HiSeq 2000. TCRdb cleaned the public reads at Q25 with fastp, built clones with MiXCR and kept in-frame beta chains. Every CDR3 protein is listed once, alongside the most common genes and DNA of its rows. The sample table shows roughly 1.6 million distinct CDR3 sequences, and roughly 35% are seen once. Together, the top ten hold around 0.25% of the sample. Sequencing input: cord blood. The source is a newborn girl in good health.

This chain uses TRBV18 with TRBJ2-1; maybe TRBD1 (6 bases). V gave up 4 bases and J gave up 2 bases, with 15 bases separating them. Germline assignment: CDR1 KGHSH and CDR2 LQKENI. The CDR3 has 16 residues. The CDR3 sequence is CASSQETGAAYNEQFF. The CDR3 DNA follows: TGTGCCAGCTCACAGGAGACAGGTGCAGCCTACAATGAGCAGTTCTTC.

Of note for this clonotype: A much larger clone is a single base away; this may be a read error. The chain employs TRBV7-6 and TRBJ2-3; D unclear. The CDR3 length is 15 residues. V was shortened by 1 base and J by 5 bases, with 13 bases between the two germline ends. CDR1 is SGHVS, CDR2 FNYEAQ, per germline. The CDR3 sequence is CASSLVGSGRDTQYF. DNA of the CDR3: TGTGCCAGCAGCTTAGTAGGTTCGGGCAGAGATACGCAGTATTTT.

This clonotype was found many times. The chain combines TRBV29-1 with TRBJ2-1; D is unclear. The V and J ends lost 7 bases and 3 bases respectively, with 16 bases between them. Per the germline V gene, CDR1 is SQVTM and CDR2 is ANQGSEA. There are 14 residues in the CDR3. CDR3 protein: CSGLVTALYNEQFF. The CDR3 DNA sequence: TGCAGCGGCCTAGTGACGGCCCTCTACAATGAGCAGTTCTTC.

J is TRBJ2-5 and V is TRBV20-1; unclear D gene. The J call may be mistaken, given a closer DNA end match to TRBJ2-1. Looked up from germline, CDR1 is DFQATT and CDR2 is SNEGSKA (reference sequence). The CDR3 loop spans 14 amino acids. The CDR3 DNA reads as TGCAGTGCTAGAGGTTGGGCCTTCCAAGAGACCCAGTTCTTC. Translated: CSARGWAFQETQFF.

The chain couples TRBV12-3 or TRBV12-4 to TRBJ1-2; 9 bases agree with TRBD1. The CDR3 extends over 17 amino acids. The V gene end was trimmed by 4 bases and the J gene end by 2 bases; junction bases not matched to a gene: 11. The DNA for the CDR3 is TGTGCCAGCAGTTCCCCCCATCCCGGGACAGGGAACTATGGCTACACCTTC. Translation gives CASSSPHPGTGNYGYTF.

In nucleotides, the CDR3 is TGTGCCAGCAGACCGACCAGACAGGGGGTCTACAATGAGCAGTTCTTC. Amino acids: CASRPTRQGVYNEQFF. V gene TRBV6-5 combines with J gene TRBJ2-1, with 9 nucleotides matching TRBD1. From germline, CDR1 is MNHEY and CDR2 SVGAGI. J was trimmed by 3 bases and V by 6 bases; bases with no gene match: 9. The CDR3 spans 16 residues.

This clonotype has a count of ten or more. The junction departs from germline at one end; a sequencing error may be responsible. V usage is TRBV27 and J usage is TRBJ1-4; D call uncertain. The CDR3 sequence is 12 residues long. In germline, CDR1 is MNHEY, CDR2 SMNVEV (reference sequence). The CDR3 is CASSLSGEKLFF. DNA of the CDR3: TGTGCCAGCAGCTTATCGGGAGAAAAACTGTTTTTT.

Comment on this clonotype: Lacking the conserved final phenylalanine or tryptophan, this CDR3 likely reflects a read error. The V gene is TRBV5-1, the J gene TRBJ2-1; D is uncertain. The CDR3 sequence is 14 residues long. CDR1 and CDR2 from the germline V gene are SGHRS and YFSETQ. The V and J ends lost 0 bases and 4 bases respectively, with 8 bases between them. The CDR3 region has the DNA TGCGCCAGCAGCTTGGTGGGCAGTTACAATGAGCAGTTCCTC. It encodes CASSLVGSYNEQFL.

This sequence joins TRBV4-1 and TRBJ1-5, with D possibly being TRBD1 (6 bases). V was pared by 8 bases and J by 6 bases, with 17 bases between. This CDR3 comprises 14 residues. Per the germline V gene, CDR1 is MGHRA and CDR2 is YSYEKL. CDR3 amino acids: CASARLQGSQPQHF. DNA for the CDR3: TGCGCCAGCGCCCGCCTTCAGGGGAGTCAGCCCCAGCATTTT.

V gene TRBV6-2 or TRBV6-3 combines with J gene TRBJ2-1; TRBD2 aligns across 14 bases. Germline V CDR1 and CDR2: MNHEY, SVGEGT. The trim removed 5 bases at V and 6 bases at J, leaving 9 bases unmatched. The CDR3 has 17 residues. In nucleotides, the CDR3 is TGTGCCAGCAGTCCCGCCTTGGGACTAGCGGGAGCCAATGAGCAGTTCTTC. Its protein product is CASSPALGLAGANEQFF.

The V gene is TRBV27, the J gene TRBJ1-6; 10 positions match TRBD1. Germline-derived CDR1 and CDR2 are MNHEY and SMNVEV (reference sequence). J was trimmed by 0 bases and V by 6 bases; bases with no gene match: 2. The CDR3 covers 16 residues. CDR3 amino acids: CASRRTGGSYNSPLHF. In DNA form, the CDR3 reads TGTGCCAGCAGGCGGACAGGGGGCTCCTATAATTCACCCCTCCACTTT.

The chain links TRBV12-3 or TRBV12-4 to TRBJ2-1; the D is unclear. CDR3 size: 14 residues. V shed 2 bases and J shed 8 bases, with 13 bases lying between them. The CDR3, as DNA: TGTGCCAGCAGTTTAATCGCGGAACGGGATGAGCAGTTCTTC. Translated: CASSLIAERDEQFF.

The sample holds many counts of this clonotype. The CDR3 sequence is CASSYTRVPSTDTQYF. The CDR3, as DNA: TGTGCCAGCAGTTACACTCGGGTTCCTAGCACAGATACGCAGTATTTT. The V gene is TRBV6-6, the J gene TRBJ2-3; D uncertain. The V and J ends lost 2 bases and 0 bases respectively, with 12 bases between them. CDR3 size: 16 residues. The germline CDR1 and CDR2 sequences are MNHNY and SVGAGI (reference sequence).

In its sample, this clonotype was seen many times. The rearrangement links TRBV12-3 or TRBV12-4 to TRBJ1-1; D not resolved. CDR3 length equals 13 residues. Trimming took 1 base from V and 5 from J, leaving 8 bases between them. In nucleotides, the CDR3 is TGTGCCAGCAGTTTAGGGCCCCGGACTGAAGCTTTCTTT. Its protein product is CASSLGPRTEAFF.

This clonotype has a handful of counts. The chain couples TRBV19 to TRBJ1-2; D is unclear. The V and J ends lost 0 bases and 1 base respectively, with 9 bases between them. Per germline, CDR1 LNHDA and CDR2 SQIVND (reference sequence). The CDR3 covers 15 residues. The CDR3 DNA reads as TGTGCCAGTAGTATAGAGCACGGCATTAACTATGGCTACACCTTC. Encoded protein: CASSIEHGINYGYTF.

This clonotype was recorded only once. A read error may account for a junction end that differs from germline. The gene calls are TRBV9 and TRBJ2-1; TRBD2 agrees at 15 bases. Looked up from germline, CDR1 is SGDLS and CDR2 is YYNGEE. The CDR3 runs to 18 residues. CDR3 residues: CASSVTGLAGGRYNGQFF. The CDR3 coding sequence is TGTGCCAGCAGCGTGACAGGACTAGCGGGAGGGCGTTACAATGGGCAGTTCTTC. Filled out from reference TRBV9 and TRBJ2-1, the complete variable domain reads DSGVTQTPKHLITATGQRVTLRCSPRSGDLSVYWYQQSLDQGLQFLIQYYNGEERAKGNILERFSAQQFPDLHSELNLSSLELGDSALYFCASSVTGLAGGRYNGQFFGPGTRLTVL.

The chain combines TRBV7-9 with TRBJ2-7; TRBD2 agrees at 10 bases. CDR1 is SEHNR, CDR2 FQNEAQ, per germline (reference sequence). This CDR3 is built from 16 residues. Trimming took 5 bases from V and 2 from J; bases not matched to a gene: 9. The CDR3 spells CASSPTGTSVAYEQYF. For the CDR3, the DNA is TGTGCCAGCAGCCCAACCGGGACTAGCGTTGCCTACGAGCAGTACTTC.

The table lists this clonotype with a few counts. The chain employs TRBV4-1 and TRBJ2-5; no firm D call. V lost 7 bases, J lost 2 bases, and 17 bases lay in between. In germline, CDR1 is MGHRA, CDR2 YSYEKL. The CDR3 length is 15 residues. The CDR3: CASKTHIGRQETQYF. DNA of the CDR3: TGCGCCAGCAAAACTCATATCGGACGGCAAGAGACCCAGTACTTC.

The CDR3 spells CASSGGRAFYGQFF. The DNA for the CDR3 is TGTGCCAGCAGTGGCGGGAGGGCCTTTTATGGGCAGTTCTTC. This rearrangement joins TRBV25-1 to TRBJ2-1; 9 bases are shared with TRBD2. The CDR3 runs 14 residues. V lost 4 bases to trimming and J lost 12 bases; unmatched junction nucleotides: 10. Germline V lookup: CDR1 MGHDK, CDR2 SYGVNS.

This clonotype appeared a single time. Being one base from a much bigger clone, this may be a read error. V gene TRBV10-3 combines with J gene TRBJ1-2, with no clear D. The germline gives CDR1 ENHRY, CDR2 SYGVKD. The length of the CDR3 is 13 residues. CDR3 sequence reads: CAITTAGNYGYNF. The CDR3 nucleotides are TGTGCCATCACCACGGCGGGCAACTATGGCTACAACTTC.

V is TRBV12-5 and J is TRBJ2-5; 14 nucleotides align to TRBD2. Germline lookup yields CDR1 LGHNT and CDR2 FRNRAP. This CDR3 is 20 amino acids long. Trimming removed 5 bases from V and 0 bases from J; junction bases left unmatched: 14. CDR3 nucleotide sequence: TGTGCTAGTGGTCTGAGGGGACTAGCGGGGGCAATCCGGTACCAAGAGACCCAGTACTTC. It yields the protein CASGLRGLAGAIRYQETQYF.

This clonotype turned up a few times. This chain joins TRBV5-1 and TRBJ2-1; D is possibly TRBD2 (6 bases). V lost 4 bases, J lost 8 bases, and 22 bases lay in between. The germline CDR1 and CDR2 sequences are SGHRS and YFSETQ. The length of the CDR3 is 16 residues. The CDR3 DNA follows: TGCGCCAGCAGCCCCGGGACTCCCCTAAGGCTCGATGAGCAGTTCTTC. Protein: CASSPGTPLRLDEQFF. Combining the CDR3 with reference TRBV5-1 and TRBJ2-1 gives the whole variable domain KAGVTQTPRYLIKTRGQQVTLSCSPISGHRSVSWYQQTPGQGLQFLFEYFSETQRNKGNFPGRFSGRQFSNSRSEMNVSTLELGDSALYLCASSPGTPLRLDEQFFGPGTRLTVL.

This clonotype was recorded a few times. The CDR3 DNA sequence: TGCAGTGCTAGAGATGGGGGGACAGGGACGGGTAATTCACCCCTCCACTTT. The encoded protein is CSARDGGTGTGNSPLHF. This chain connects TRBV20-1 to TRBJ1-6; 9 nucleotides align to TRBD1. Losses at the gene ends were 0 bases for V and 6 bases for J; bases not matched to a gene: 9. Germline loops: CDR1 DFQATT, CDR2 SNEGSKA (reference sequence). The CDR3 covers 17 residues.

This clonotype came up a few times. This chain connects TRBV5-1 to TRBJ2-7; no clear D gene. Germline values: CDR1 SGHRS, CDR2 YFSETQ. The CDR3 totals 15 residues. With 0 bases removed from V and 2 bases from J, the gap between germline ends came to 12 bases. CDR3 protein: CASSLEEVGPYEQYF. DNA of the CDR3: TGCGCCAGCAGCTTGGAAGAGGTCGGCCCCTACGAGCAGTACTTC.

CDR3 DNA: TGTGCCAGCAGCTTAACCGGGGGGGGTTATGAAAAACTGTTTTTT. This sequence encodes CASSLTGGGYEKLFF. This rearrangement joins TRBV7-2 to TRBJ1-4; TRBD1 is a possible D gene (5 bases). The CDR3 has 15 amino acids. V lost 2 bases and J lost 6, with 13 bases in between. Germline values: CDR1 SGHTA, CDR2 FQGNSA.

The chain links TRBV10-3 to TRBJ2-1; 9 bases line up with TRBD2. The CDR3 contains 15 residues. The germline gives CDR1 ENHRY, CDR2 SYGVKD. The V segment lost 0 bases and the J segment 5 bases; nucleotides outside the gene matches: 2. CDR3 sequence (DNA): TGTGCCATCAGTGAGTCTAGCGGGAGACACAATGAGCAGTTCTTC. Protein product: CAISESSGRHNEQFF.